The source of this T cell receptor beta chain is a study of Graves' ophthalmopathy and Graves' hyperthyroidism. The wider study: Where ophthalmopathy was absent within 18 months of follow-up, hyperthyroidism was stable. Study observations and caveats: In blood appeared most of the expanded thyroid clonotypes whose frequency exceeded 0.001.

TCR beta CDR3 regions were amplified from RNA transcripts. Following a first-round RT-PCR that used HTBI primers, a second-round multiplex PCR was carried out. TCRdb redid the calling of the multiplex PCR reads with MiXCR, one entry per CDR3 protein. The sample gives more than 1,000,000 distinct CDR3 sequences, roughly 35% of which show up once; around 10% is in the top ten. Additional autoimmune diseases, uncontrolled infections, pregnancy or lactation disqualified patients. It was on clinical symptoms, serum thyroxine, TRAb, thyroid ultrasound and orbital computed tomography that diagnosis relied. The V end was cut by 4 bases, the J end by 6 bases, with 13 bases between. CDR1 is LGHNA and CDR2 is YNFKEQ in the germline V gene. The CDR3 is 13 amino acids. This clonotype was observed a handful of times. Antigen: not known.

This sequence was found in an adult man with Graves' hyperthyroidism. Sequences were obtained from peripheral blood or thyroid tissue (not recorded which). The J gene is TRBJ2-7, the V gene TRBV4-2, with TRBD2 as a possible D gene (5 bases). The CDR3 bases are TGTGCCAGCAGCCCGGGGATAGTTCCCGAGCAGTACTTC. It translates to CASSPGIVPEQYF.